The sequence of this T cell receptor (beta chain) was determined in a study of CD8 T cells in ankylosing spondylitis. For TCR beta, libraries came from quantitative 5'-RACE with molecular barcodes. TCRdb independently ran MiXCR on the 5' RACE reads; one entry per CDR3 protein. The profile covers 470,000 or so distinct CDR3 sequences, with 25% to 30% appearing a single time and 0.89% taken by the ten largest. As for this clonotype: Its antigen is unidentified.

This CDR3 contains 14 residues. With 1 base removed from V and 4 bases from J, the gap between germline ends came to 11 bases. Looked up from germline, CDR1 is SGHDT and CDR2 is YYEEEE. Points from the study as a whole: Earlier reports found some motif variants in synovial fluid and blood in reactive arthritis. Fewer than ten highly homologous variants made up a TCR beta motif that seemed to typify ankylosing spondylitis blood. Matched ankylosing spondylitis synovial fluid reportedly contained a significantly enriched population of disease-linked clones. Researchers report that disease-linked clones proved CD8+ and relatively rare in peripheral blood.

The source is a male donor with ankylosing spondylitis. Sequenced sample: blood, either unsorted or a sorted T cell fraction (not recorded which). This chain connects TRBV5-6 to TRBJ2-5; D is undetermined. Here the CDR3 DNA reads TGTGCCAGCAGCTTGCTGGAGCCCGGAGAGACCCAGTACTTC. Its protein is CASSLLEPGETQYF.